This TCR beta chain was recovered during a study of blood T cell repertoires in COVID-19. In the study overall: Samples of COVID-19 (acute and convalescent) were obtained from the United States, Italy and Spain.

Germline V gene lookup returns CDR1 SGDLS and CDR2 YYNGEE. CDR3 length: 16 amino acids. V lost 4 bases and J lost 0, with 11 bases in between. Clones were read by immunoSEQ multiplex PCR, and TCRdb kept only the in-frame ones, dropping some. The sample lists 200,000 to 250,000 clones, less than 90% occurring once. The sample taken for sequencing was peripheral blood. The origin of this receptor is a man between 60 and 75 years old with acute or convalescent COVID-19. The J gene is TRBJ1-6, the V gene TRBV9, with no clear D. The CDR3 reads CASSFGFSSYNSPLHF. The CDR3 DNA is TGTGCCAGCAGCTTCGGTTTTAGCTCCTATAATTCACCCCTCCACTTT.